This T cell receptor (beta chain) came from a study of shared T cell receptors in the human thymus. CDR1 SEHNR and CDR2 FQNEAQ come from the germline V gene (reference sequence). CDR3 length equals 13 residues. V dropped 3 bases and J dropped 4 bases, with 9 bases sitting between them. This clone was observed a single time. TCRdb's table, derived via immunoSEQ multiplex PCR, lists solely in-frame clones and lacks some. This table has some 760,000 clones, around 85% appearing once. These data are also associated with another study on human thymus T cells. This second report adds: Corrective heart surgery yielded resections, and these provided the thymus tissue. Seemingly biased V and J gene usage marked thymic and blood repertoires.

V and J are TRBV7-9 and TRBJ1-2; TRBD1 might be the D (5 bases). The receptor comes from a girl under three years old with a congenital heart defect. The sequencing sample was made of thymocytes. The CDR3 spells CASSFQGPYGYTF. The CDR3 DNA follows: TGTGCCAGCAGCTTCCAGGGCCCCTATGGCTACACCTTC.